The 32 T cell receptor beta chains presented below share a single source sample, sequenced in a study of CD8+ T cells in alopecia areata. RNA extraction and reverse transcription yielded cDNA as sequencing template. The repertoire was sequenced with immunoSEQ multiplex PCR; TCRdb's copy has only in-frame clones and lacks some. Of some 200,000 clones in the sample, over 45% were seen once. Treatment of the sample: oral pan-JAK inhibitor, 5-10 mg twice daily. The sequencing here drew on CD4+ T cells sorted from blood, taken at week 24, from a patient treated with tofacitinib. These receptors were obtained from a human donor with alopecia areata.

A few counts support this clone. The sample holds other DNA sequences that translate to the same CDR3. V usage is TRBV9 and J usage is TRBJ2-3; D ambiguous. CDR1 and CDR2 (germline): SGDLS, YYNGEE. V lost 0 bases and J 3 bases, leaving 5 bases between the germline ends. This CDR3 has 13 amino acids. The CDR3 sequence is CASSVAWTDTQYF. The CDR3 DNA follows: TGTGCCAGCAGCGTAGCTTGGACAGATACGCAGTATTTT. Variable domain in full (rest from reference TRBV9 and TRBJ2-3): DSGVTQTPKHLITATGQRVTLRCSPRSGDLSVYWYQQSLDQGLQFLIQYYNGEERAKGNILERFSAQQFPDLHSELNLSSLELGDSALYFCASSVAWTDTQYFGPGTRLTVL.

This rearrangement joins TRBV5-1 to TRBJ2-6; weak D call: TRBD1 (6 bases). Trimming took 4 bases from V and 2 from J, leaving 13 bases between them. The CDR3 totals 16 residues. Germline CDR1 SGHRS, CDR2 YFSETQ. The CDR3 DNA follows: TGCGCCAGCAGCCCGAATGCAGGGGCTGGGGCCAACGTCCTGACTTTC. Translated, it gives CASSPNAGAGANVLTF.

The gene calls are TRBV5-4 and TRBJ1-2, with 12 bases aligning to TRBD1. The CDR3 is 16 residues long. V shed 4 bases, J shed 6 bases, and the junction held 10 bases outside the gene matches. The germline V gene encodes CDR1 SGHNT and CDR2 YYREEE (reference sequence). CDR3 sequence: CASSTGTGGDHDGYTF. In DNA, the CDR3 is TGTGCCAGCAGCACCGGGACAGGGGGCGATCATGATGGCTACACCTTC.

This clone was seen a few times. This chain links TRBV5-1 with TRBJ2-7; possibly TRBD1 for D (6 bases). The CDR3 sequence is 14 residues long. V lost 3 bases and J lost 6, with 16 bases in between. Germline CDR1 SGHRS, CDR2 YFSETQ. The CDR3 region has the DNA TGCGCCAGCAGCTCCGGGACACCTCCTGGCGAGCAGTACTTC. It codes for CASSSGTPPGEQYF.

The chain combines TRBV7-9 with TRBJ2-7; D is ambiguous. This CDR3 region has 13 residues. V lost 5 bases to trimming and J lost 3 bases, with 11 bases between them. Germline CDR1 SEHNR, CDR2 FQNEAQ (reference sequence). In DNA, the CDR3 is TGTGCCAGCAGCCCCCTGGCGGTCTACGAGCAGTACTTC. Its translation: CASSPLAVYEQYF.

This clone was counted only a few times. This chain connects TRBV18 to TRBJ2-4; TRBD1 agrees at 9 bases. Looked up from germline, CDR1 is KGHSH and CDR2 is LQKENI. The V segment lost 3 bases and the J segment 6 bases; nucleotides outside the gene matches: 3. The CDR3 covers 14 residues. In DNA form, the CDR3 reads TGTGCCAGCTCACCTGACAGGGGGAGAAACATTCAGTACTTC. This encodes CASSPDRGRNIQYF.

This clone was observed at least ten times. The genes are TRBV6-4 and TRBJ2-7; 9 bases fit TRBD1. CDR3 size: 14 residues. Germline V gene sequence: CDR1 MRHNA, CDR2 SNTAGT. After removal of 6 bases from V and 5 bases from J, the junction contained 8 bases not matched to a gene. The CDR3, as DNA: TGTGCCAGCAGCCCCGGGACAGGGCGAGACGAGCAGTACTTC. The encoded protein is CASSPGTGRDEQYF.

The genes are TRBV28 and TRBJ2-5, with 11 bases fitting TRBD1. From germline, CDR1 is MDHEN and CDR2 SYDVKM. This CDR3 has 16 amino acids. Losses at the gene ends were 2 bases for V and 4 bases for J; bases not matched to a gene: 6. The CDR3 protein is CASSLRGQGAGETQYF. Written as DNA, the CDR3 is TGTGCCAGCAGTTTACGCGGACAGGGGGCTGGAGAGACCCAGTACTTC.

CDR3 region: CAISESWDKNEQYF. The CDR3 coding sequence is TGTGCCATCAGTGAGTCGTGGGACAAGAACGAGCAGTACTTC. The chain combines TRBV10-3 with TRBJ2-7; tentatively, D is TRBD1 (6 bases). Germline lookup yields CDR1 ENHRY and CDR2 SYGVKD. With 0 bases removed from V and 5 bases from J, the gap between germline ends came to 11 bases. This CDR3 region has 14 residues.

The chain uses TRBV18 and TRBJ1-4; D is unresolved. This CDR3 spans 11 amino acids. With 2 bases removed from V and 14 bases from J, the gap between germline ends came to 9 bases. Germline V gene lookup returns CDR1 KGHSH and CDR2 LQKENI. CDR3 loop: CASSPGEILFF. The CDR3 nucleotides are TGTGCCAGCTCACCAGGTGAAATTCTGTTTTTT.

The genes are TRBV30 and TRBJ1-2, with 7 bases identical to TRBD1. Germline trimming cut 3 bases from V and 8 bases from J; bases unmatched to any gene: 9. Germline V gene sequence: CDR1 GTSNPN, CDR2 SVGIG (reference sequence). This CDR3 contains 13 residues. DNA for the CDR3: TGTGCCTGGAGCACAGGGGCGCGGTGGGGCTACACCTTC. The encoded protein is CAWSTGARWGYTF.

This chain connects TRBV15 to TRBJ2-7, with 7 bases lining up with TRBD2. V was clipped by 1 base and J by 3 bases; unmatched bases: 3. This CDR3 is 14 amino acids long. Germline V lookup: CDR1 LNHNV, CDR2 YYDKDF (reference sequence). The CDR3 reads CATSRGPSGYEQYF. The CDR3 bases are TGTGCCACCAGCAGAGGCCCTAGCGGCTACGAGCAGTACTTC.

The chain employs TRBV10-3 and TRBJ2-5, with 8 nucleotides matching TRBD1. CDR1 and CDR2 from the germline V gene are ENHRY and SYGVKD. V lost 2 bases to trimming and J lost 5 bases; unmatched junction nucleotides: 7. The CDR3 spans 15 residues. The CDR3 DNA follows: TGTGCCATCAGTGAGGCGACAGGGGTTGGGGAGACCCAGTACTTC. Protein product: CAISEATGVGETQYF.

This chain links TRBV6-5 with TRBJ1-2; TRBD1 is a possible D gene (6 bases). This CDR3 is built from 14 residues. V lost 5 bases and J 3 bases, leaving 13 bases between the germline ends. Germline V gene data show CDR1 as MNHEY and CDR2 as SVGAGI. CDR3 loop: CASSHREVDYGYTF. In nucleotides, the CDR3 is TGTGCCAGCAGTCACAGGGAGGTGGACTATGGCTACACCTTC.

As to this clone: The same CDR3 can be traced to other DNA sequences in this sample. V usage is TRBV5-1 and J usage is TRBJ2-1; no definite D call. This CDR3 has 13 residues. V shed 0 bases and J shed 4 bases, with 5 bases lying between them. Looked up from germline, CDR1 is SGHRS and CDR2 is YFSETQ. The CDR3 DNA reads TGCGCCAGCAGCTTGGACAGTTACAATGAGCAGTTCTTC. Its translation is CASSLDSYNEQFF.

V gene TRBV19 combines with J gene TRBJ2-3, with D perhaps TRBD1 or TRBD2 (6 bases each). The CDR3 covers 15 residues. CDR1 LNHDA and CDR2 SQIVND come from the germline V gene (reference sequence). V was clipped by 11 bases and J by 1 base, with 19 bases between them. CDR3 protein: CASRVGGGGTDTQYF. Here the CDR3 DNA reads TGTGCCTCAAGGGTGGGGGGCGGTGGCACAGATACGCAGTATTTT.

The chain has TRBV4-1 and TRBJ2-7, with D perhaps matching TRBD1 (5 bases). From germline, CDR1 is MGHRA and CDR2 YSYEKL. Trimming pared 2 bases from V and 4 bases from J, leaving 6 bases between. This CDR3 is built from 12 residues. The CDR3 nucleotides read TGCGCCAGCAGCCAATCAGGGTACGAGCAGTACTTC. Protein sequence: CASSQSGYEQYF.

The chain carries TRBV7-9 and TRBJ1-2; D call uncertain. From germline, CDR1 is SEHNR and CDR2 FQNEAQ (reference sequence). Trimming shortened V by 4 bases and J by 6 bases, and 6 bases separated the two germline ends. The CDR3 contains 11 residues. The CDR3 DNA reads TGTGCCAGCAGCTCCGAGGATGGCTACACCTTC. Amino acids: CASSSEDGYTF.

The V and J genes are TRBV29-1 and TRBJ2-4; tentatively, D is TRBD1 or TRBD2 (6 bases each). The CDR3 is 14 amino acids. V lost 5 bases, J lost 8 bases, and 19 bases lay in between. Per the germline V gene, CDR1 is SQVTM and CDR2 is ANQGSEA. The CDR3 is CSVRSGGQMDIQYF. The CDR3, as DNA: TGCAGCGTTCGGAGTGGGGGGCAGATGGACATTCAGTACTTC. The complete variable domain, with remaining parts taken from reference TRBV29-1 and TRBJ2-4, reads SAVISQKPSRDICQRGTSLTIQCQVDSQVTMMFWYRQQPGQSLTLIATANQGSEATYESGFVIDKFPISRPNLTFSTLTVSNMSPEDSSIYLCSVRSGGQMDIQYFGAGTRLSVL.

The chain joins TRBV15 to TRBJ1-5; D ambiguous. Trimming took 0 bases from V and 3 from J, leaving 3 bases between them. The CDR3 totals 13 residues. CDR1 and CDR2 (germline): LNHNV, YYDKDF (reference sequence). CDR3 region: CATSRDYNQPQHF. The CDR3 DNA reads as TGTGCCACCAGCAGAGATTACAATCAGCCCCAGCATTTT.

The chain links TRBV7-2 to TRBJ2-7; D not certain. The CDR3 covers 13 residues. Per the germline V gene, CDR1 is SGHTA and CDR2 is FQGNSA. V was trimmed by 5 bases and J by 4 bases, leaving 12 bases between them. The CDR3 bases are TGTGCCAGCAGCCAGAGACGGCCATACGAGCAGTACTTC. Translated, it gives CASSQRRPYEQYF.

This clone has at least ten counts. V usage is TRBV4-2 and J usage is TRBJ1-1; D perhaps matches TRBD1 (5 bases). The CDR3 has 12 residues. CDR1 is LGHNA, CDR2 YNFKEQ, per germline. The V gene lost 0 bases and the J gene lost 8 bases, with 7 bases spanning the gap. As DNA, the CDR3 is TGTGCCAGCAGCCAAGATTGGGGGGAAGCTTTCTTT. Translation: CASSQDWGEAFF.

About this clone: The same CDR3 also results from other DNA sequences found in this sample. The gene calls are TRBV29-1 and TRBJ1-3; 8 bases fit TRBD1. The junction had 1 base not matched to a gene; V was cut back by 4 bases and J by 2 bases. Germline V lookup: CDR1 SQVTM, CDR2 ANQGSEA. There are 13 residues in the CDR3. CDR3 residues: CSVGQGTGNTIYF. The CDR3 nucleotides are TGCAGCGTTGGACAGGGGACTGGAAACACCATATATTTT.

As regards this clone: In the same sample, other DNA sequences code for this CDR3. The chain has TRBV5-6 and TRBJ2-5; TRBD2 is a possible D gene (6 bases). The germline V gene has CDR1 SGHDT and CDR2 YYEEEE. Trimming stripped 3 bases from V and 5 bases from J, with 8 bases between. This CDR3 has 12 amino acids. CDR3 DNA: TGTGCCAGCAGCTGGGGGGTGGAGACCCAGTACTTC. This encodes CASSWGVETQYF.

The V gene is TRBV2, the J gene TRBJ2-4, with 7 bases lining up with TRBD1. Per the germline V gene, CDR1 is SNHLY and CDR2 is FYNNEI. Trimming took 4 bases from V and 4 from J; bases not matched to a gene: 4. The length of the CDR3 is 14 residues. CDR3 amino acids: CASSVRGQKNIQYF. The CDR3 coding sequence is TGTGCCAGCAGTGTGAGGGGACAGAAAAACATTCAGTACTTC.

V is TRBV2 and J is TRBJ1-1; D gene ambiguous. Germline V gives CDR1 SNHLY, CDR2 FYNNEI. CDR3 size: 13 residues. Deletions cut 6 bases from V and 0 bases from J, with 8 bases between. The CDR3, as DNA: TGTGCCAGCAGCGGACTGCTGAACACTGAAGCTTTCTTT. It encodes CASSGLLNTEAFF.

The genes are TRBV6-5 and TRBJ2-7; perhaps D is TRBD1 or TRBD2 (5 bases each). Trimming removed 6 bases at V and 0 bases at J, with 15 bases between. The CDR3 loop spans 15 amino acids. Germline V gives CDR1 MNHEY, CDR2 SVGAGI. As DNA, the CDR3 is TGTGCCAGCAGCCCTAGGGACGACTCCTCCTACGAGCAGTACTTC. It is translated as CASSPRDDSSYEQYF.

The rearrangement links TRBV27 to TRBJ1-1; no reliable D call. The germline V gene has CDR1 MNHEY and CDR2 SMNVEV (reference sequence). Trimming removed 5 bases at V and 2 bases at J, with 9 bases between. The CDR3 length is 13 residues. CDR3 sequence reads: CASSLLGNTEAFF. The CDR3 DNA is TGTGCCAGCAGTCTACTCGGTAACACTGAAGCTTTCTTT.

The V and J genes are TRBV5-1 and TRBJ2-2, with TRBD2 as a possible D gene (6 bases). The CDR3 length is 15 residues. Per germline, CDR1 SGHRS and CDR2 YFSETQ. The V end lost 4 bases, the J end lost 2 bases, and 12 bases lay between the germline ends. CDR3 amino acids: CASSEGSGNTGELFF. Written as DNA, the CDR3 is TGCGCCAGCAGCGAGGGTAGCGGAAACACCGGGGAGCTGTTTTTT.

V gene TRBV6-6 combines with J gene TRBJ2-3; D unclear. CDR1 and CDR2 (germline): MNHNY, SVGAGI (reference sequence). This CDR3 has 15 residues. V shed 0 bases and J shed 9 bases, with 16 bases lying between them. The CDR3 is CASSYSLDPIPTQYF. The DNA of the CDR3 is TGTGCCAGCAGTTACTCCTTAGACCCAATCCCGACGCAGTATTTT.

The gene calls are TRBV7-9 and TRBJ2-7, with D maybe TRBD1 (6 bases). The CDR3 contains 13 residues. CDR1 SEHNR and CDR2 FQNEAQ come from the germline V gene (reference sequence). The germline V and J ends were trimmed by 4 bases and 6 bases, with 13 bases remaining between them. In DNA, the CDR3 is TGTGCCAGCAGCTCAGGGACAACGGGCGAGCAGTACTTC. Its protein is CASSSGTTGEQYF.

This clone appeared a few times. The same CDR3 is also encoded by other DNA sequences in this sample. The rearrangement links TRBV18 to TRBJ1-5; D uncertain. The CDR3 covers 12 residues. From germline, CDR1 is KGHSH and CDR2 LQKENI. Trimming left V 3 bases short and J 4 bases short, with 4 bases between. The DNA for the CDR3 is TGTGCCAGCTCACCCGGTAATCAGCCCCAGCATTTT. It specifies CASSPGNQPQHF.